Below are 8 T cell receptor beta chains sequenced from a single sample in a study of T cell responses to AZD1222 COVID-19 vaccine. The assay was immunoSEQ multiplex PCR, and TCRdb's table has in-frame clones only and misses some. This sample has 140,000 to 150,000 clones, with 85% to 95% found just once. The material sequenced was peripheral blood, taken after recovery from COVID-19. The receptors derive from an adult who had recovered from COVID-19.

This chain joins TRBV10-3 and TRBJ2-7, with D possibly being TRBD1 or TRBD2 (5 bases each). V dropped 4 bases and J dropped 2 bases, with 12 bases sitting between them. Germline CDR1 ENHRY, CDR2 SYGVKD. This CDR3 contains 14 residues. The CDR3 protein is CAISARLGAYEQYF. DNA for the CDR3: TGTGCCATCAGTGCCAGGTTGGGGGCCTACGAGCAGTACTTC.

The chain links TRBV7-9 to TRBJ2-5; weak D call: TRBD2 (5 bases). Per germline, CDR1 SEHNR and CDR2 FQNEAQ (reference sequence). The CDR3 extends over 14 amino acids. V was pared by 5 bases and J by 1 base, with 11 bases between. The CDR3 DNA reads TGTGCCAGCAGCGCCACGGGAACCCAAGAGACCCAGTACTTC. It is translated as CASSATGTQETQYF. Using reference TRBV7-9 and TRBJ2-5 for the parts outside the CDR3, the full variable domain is DTGVSQNPRHKITKRGQNVTFRCDPISEHNRLYWYRQTLGQGPEFLTYFQNEAQLEKSRLLSDRFSAERPKGSFSTLEIQRTEQGDSAMYLCASSATGTQETQYFGPGTRLLVL.

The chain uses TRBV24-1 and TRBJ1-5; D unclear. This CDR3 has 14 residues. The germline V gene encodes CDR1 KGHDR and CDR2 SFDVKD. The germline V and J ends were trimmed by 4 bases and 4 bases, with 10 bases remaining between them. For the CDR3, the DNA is TGTGCCACCAGTGACCCCGAGCTAAATCAGCCCCAGCATTTT. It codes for CATSDPELNQPQHF.

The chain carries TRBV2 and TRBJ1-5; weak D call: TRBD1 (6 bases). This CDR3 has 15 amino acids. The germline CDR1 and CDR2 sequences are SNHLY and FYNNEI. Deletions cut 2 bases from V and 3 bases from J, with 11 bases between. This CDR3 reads CASSESGQYNQPQHF. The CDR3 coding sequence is TGTGCCAGCAGTGAAAGTGGACAGTACAATCAGCCCCAGCATTTT.

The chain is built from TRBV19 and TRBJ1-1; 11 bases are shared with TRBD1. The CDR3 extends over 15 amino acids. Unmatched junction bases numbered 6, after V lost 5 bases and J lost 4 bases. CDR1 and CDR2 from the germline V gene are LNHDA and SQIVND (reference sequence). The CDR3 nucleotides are TGTGCCAGTAGTTTTGGACAGGGGGCCGGCACTGAAGCTTTCTTT. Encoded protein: CASSFGQGAGTEAFF. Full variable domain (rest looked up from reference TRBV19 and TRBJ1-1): DGGITQSPKYLFRKEGQNVTLSCEQNLNHDAMYWYRQDPGQGLRLIYYSQIVNDFQKGDIAEGYSVSREKKESFPLTVTSAQKNPTAFYLCASSFGQGAGTEAFFGQGTRLTVV.

The CDR3 bases are TGCAGCGTGGGAGGGGAACATACCTCTGGAAACACCATATATTTT. It encodes CSVGGEHTSGNTIYF. The gene calls are TRBV29-1 and TRBJ1-3; D might be TRBD1 (5 bases). Germline CDR1 reads SQVTM; CDR2 reads ANQGSEA. V shed 6 bases and J shed 0 bases, with 15 bases lying between them. This CDR3 spans 15 amino acids.

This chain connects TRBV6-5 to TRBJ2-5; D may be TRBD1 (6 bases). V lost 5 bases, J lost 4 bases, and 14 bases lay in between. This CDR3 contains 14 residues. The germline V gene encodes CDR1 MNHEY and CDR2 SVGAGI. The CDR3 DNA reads TGTGCCAGCAGTAGAGGGAGAGGGGGAGAGACCCAGTACTTC. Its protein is CASSRGRGGETQYF.

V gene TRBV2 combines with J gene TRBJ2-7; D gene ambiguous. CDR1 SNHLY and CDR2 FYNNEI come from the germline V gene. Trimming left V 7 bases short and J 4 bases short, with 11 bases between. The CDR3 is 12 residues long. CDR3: CASTEVGYEQYF. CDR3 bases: TGTGCCAGCACAGAAGTGGGTTACGAGCAGTACTTC.